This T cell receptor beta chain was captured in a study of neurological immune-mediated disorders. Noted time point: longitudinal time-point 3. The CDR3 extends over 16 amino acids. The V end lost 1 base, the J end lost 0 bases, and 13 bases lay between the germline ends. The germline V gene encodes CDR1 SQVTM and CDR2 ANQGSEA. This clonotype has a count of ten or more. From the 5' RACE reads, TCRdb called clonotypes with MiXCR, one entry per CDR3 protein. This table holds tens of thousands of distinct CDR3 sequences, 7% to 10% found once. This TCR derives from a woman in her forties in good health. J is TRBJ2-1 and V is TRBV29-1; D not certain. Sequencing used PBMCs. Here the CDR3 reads CSVEAPDRSSYNEQFF. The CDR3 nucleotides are TGCAGCGTTGAAGCTCCCGACCGAAGCTCCTACAATGAGCAGTTCTTC.